Listed below are T cell receptor beta chains from one sample, sequenced in a study of cytomegalovirus exposure and HLA in healthy donors. Only in-frame clones appear in the TCRdb table, and some are missing; sequencing was by immunoSEQ multiplex PCR. The sample has 80,000 to 95,000 clones, 78% seen once. The material sequenced was PBMCs. The receptors come from a man aged 18 to 35 in good health and CMV-seropositive. The CDR3 runs from the conserved cysteine through the conserved F or W.

TRBV5-6 | CASSSRGSPYEQYF
TRBV9 | CASSFQGGGTGEVWDYGYTF
TRBV6-4 | CARRDRGKQPQHF
TRBV5-4 | CASSLLPGLAGIETQYF
TRBV9 | CASSVSGGDSEAFF
TRBV4-1 | CASSQERRGGNIQYF
TRBV6-5 | CASSYFGGMNTEAFF
TRBV2 | CASSQFQGFDEQFF
TRBV14 | CASSQAPGANEKLFF
TRBV4-1 | CASSQDKGWQPQHF
TRBV10-3 | CAIKSRDRGQLSTDTQYF
TRBV7-6 | CASSLGASGIPTDTQYF
TRBV10-1 | CASSAIMNTEAFF
TRBV28 | CASNIGQGRAFF
TRBV5-1 | CASSHRDSVYGYTF
TRBV6-5 | CASRVTRGTYGYTF
TRBV18 | CASSGAGGDHEQYF
TRBV5-1 | CASSFPGTGEQYF
TRBV9 | CASSAFTGTATDTQYF
TRBV10-3 | CAIRPGQTLYGYTF
TRBV2 | CASRLAGNTGELFF
TRBV6-1 | CASSEWTGVTEAFF
TRBV11-2 | CASSSDGGLAGAWTQYF
TRBV7-6 | CASSLVGQNNEQFF
TRBV15 | CATSRTWDRVTYEQYF
TRBV6-5 | CASRDETRQDF
TRBV5-1 | CASSRGPWVHF